This T cell receptor beta chain was captured in a study of spatial heterogeneity in lung cancer. Study-level background: In tumor regions TCR transcript counts correlated strongly with a matched bulk RNA-seq T cell module score.

Study-level findings and limits: The number of expanded tumor alpha and beta chains correlated with mutation number.

The CDR3 contains 17 residues. The germline V gene encodes CDR1 MGHRA and CDR2 YSYEKL. V lost 1 base and J 12 bases, leaving 22 bases between the germline ends. TCR cDNA molecules each had a unique molecular identifier. TCRdb analysed the 5' RACE reads with MiXCR anew, one entry per CDR3 protein. The table includes 550 to 750 distinct CDR3 sequences, about 28% detected once. The time point denotes: sample taken at primary tumor resection. Unsorted whole RNA of tumor, nontumor lung or frozen PBMC was sequenced. This clonotype was picked up a small number of times. Its specificity is unknown. The input for sequencing was lung tumor tissue, taken at surgery. The TCR originated in a male donor with early-stage non-small cell lung cancer. The rearrangement uses TRBV4-1 and TRBJ1-6, with D perhaps TRBD1 (6 bases). In nucleotides, the CDR3 is TGCGCCAGCAGCCAAGGAGGGGAACAGGGAGGGTTTAGACCCCTCCACTTT. As protein: CASSQGGEQGGFRPLHF.